The 26 T cell receptor beta chains below were found in one sample sequenced in a study of blood T cell repertoires in COVID-19. The assay was immunoSEQ multiplex PCR, and TCRdb's table has in-frame clones only and misses some. The data show 350,000 or so clones, less than 90% seen once. The source material was PBMCs or T cells enriched from blood (not recorded which). Receptors originate from a woman in her twenties or thirties who had recovered from COVID-19.

This chain links TRBV10-3 with TRBJ2-7; 11 bases map to TRBD1. The ends lost 5 bases at V and 4 bases at J; junction bases unmatched: 7. Germline V gives CDR1 ENHRY, CDR2 SYGVKD. The CDR3 covers 15 residues. CDR3 nucleotides: TGTGCCATCAGTCGTCCGGGACAGGGGGTTTACGAGCAGTACTTC. This gives the protein CAISRPGQGVYEQYF.

This chain links TRBV6-2 or TRBV6-3 with TRBJ2-5, with 7 bases that match TRBD2. From germline, CDR1 is MNHEY and CDR2 SVGEGT. Trimming took 2 bases from V and 3 from J; bases not matched to a gene: 15. This CDR3 has 18 residues. CDR3 in DNA: TGTGCCAGCAGTTACATAGCGGGTACGCCGGGGGTTAAAGAGACCCAGTACTTC. Translating gives CASSYIAGTPGVKETQYF.

The genes are TRBV28 and TRBJ1-5; TRBD1 might be the D (6 bases). The germline gives CDR1 MDHEN, CDR2 SYDVKM. The CDR3 length is 14 residues. Trimming removed 5 bases from V and 6 bases from J, with 14 bases in between. The CDR3 protein is CASSPGQFLQPQHF. The DNA for the CDR3 is TGTGCCAGCAGTCCCGGACAGTTTCTTCAGCCCCAGCATTTT.

This chain links TRBV21-1 with TRBJ2-7; the tabulated D call, TRBD1, remains unverified against the DNA. TRBV21-1 is deemed a pseudogene. The CDR3 runs to 15 residues. DNA of the CDR3: TGTGCCAGCAGTTCCACCGGGACAGGGACCTACGAGCAGTACTTC. Amino acids: CASSSTGTGTYEQYF.

This chain connects TRBV11-2 to TRBJ1-3, with D possibly being TRBD1 (6 bases). This CDR3 is 15 amino acids long. Trimming shortened V by 6 bases and J by 3 bases, and 15 bases separated the two germline ends. The germline V gene has CDR1 SGHAT and CDR2 FQNNGV. CDR3 sequence: CASSSLRGSGNTIYF. CDR3 in DNA: TGTGCCAGCAGTTCTCTCAGGGGAAGTGGAAACACCATATATTTT.

The chain uses TRBV28 and TRBJ2-7; D not certain. The CDR3 runs to 14 residues. Trimming took 2 bases from V and 1 from J, leaving 9 bases between them. Germline V gene data show CDR1 as MDHEN and CDR2 as SYDVKM. The CDR3 region is CASSLVIRSYEQYF. CDR3 sequence (DNA): TGTGCCAGCAGTTTAGTAATCCGGTCCTACGAGCAGTACTTC.

The sample holds one count of this clone. The V gene is TRBV21-1, the J gene TRBJ1-6; the table names TRBD1, a call not compared with the DNA. TRBV21-1 is listed as a pseudogene. This CDR3 spans 14 amino acids. The DNA for the CDR3 is TGTGCCAGCAGCAAAGAGGGGAAGGTTTCACCCCTCCACTTT. It is translated as CASSKEGKVSPLHF.

The rearrangement uses TRBV11-2 and TRBJ2-7; no clear D gene. The CDR3 contains 14 residues. The germline V gene encodes CDR1 SGHAT and CDR2 FQNNGV. V lost 3 bases and J 2 bases, leaving 11 bases between the germline ends. The CDR3 nucleotides read TGTGCCAGCAGCTTCCGGGTTCCCCCCTACGAGCAGTACTTC. This gives the protein CASSFRVPPYEQYF. The full variable domain, completed using reference TRBV11-2 and TRBJ2-7, is EAGVAQSPRYKIIEKRQSVAFWCNPISGHATLYWYQQILGQGPKLLIQFQNNGVVDDSQLPKDRFSAERLKGVDSTLKIQPAKLEDSAVYLCASSFRVPPYEQYFGPGTRLTVT.

The rearrangement joins TRBV7-2 to TRBJ2-1; the D is unclear. The CDR3 spans 14 residues. V was cut by 1 base and J by 9 bases, with 13 bases left in between. Germline CDR1 reads SGHTA; CDR2 reads FQGNSA. CDR3 loop: CASSLERGMGEQFF. The CDR3 DNA follows: TGTGCCAGCAGCTTAGAGCGTGGTATGGGTGAGCAGTTCTTC. Together with reference TRBV7-2 and TRBJ2-1, the CDR3 gives the full variable domain: GAGVSQSPSNKVTEKGKDVELRCDPISGHTALYWYRQSLGQGLEFLIYFQGNSAPDKSGLPSDRFSAERTGGSVSTLTIQRTQQEDSAVYLCASSLERGMGEQFFGPGTRLTVL.

This clone was counted a few times. The CDR3 DNA reads TGTGCCAGCAGCCAAGGGATGTCGGACAGGGGGCGAGGCTACACCTTC. Its translation: CASSQGMSDRGRGYTF. The rearrangement links TRBV3-1 (or the pseudogene TRBV3-2) to TRBJ1-2; 11 positions agree with TRBD1. The CDR3 totals 16 residues. The germline V gene has CDR1 LGHDT and CDR2 YNNKEL (reference sequence). J lost 8 bases, V lost 1 base, and 9 bases had no gene match.

The J gene is TRBJ2-3, the V gene TRBV11-3; 9 positions match TRBD2. The CDR3 length is 15 residues. The ends lost 5 bases at V and 6 bases at J; junction bases unmatched: 9. CDR1 is SGHNT, CDR2 YENEEA, per germline. The CDR3 protein is CASSAPSGAGDTQYF. CDR3 in DNA: TGTGCCAGCAGCGCCCCTAGCGGGGCAGGGGATACGCAGTATTTT.

This clone was detected once. The rearrangement uses TRBV27 and TRBJ2-3, with 8 positions matching TRBD2. The CDR3 totals 14 residues. The junction had 7 bases not matched to a gene; V was cut back by 3 bases and J by 8 bases. Germline lookup yields CDR1 MNHEY and CDR2 SMNVEV (reference sequence). The CDR3 here is CASSLDGGAFTQYF. CDR3 in DNA: TGTGCCAGCAGTTTGGACGGGGGGGCCTTTACGCAGTATTTT.

V usage is TRBV19 and J usage is TRBJ2-1; 13 bases map to TRBD2. Germline V gene lookup returns CDR1 LNHDA and CDR2 SQIVND (reference sequence). The trim removed 6 bases at V and 8 bases at J, leaving 4 bases unmatched. This CDR3 is 14 amino acids long. The CDR3 protein is CASSTSGGAHEQFF. Written as DNA, the CDR3 is TGTGCCAGTAGCACTAGCGGGGGGGCTCATGAGCAGTTCTTC.

The rearrangement joins TRBV24-1 to TRBJ1-5; 9 bases are shared with TRBD1. The trim removed 9 bases at V and 1 base at J, leaving 12 bases unmatched. This CDR3 has 17 residues. Looked up from germline, CDR1 is KGHDR and CDR2 is SFDVKD. The CDR3 DNA sequence: TGTGCCACCGCCGAGACAGGGGGGGTTGGGAGCAATCAGCCCCAGCATTTT. Protein product: CATAETGGVGSNQPQHF.

The chain combines TRBV5-1 with TRBJ2-7, with a weak D call TRBD1 (8 bases). The V and J ends lost 4 bases and 6 bases respectively, with 29 bases between them. Germline loops: CDR1 SGHRS, CDR2 YFSETQ. CDR3 size: 18 residues. This CDR3 reads CASSAGAGGPVLVPEQYF. CDR3 coding DNA: TGCGCCAGCAGCGCGGGAGCAGGGGGCCCCGTTCTAGTCCCCGAGCAGTACTTC.

The chain combines TRBV19 with TRBJ1-6, with 7 bases identical to TRBD1. The CDR3 spans 14 residues. V shed 6 bases, J shed 8 bases, and the junction held 7 bases outside the gene matches. From germline, CDR1 is LNHDA and CDR2 SQIVND (reference sequence). CDR3 in DNA: TGTGCCAGTAGCTACAGGGGTTTGGATTCACCCCTCCACTTT. Translating it yields CASSYRGLDSPLHF.

This clone appeared once. This rearrangement joins TRBV5-6 to TRBJ2-4; D may be TRBD1 (5 bases). CDR1 SGHDT and CDR2 YYEEEE come from the germline V gene. Trimming stripped 4 bases from V and 0 bases from J, with 14 bases between. This CDR3 spans 16 amino acids. CDR3 residues: CASSGMDTLAKNIQYF. The DNA of the CDR3 is TGTGCCAGCAGCGGAATGGACACTCTAGCCAAAAACATTCAGTACTTC.

The J gene is TRBJ1-1, the V gene TRBV24-1; no clear D gene. The CDR3 is 12 amino acids. Trimming took 12 bases from V and 2 from J, leaving 12 bases between them. From germline, CDR1 is KGHDR and CDR2 SFDVKD. CDR3 bases: TGTGCCTCCCGAGGAGCAAACACTGAAGCTTTCTTT. Its protein is CASRGANTEAFF.

V gene TRBV2 combines with J gene TRBJ2-7, with 7 bases that match TRBD1. This CDR3 spans 14 amino acids. Germline V gives CDR1 SNHLY, CDR2 FYNNEI. Trimming took 8 bases from V and 4 from J; bases not matched to a gene: 11. The CDR3 protein is CASRRQGVGYEQYF. The CDR3 DNA is TGTGCCAGCCGAAGACAGGGTGTTGGATACGAGCAGTACTTC.

V and J are TRBV29-1 and TRBJ1-1, with TRBD1 as a possible D gene (6 bases). The CDR3 loop spans 15 amino acids. CDR1 is SQVTM and CDR2 is ANQGSEA in the germline V gene. V dropped 0 bases and J dropped 3 bases, with 14 bases sitting between them. CDR3 coding DNA: TGCAGCGTTGAAGACAGGGGACGACGGTACACTGAAGCTTTCTTT. Translation gives CSVEDRGRRYTEAFF.

This chain links TRBV5-6 with TRBJ2-5; 7 nucleotides match TRBD2. There are 16 residues in the CDR3. V gave up 0 bases and J gave up 0 bases; unmatched junction bases: 5. Germline loops: CDR1 SGHDT, CDR2 YYEEEE. CDR3 in DNA: TGTGCCAGCAGCTTGGTTCTGCGGGGGTACCAAGAGACCCAGTACTTC. Its protein is CASSLVLRGYQETQYF.

The chain carries TRBV7-8 and TRBJ2-6, with 7 nucleotides matching TRBD1. Per the germline V gene, CDR1 is SGHVS and CDR2 is FQNEAQ. V dropped 8 bases and J dropped 2; count of bases not matched to a gene: 18. The CDR3 has 19 residues. The CDR3 DNA reads TGTGCCAGCGCCCAGTCTTTGCCCCAAACAGGGGCTGGGGCCAACGTCCTGACTTTC. This codes for CASAQSLPQTGAGANVLTF.

This clone occurred once. The chain links TRBV12-3 or TRBV12-4 to TRBJ1-1; D may be TRBD1 (6 bases). The CDR3 sequence is 13 residues long. Deletions cut 7 bases from V and 3 bases from J, with 12 bases between. CDR3 amino acids: CASTYRVDTEAFF. In nucleotides, the CDR3 is TGTGCCAGCACTTACAGGGTTGACACTGAAGCTTTCTTT.

The chain joins TRBV3-1 (or the pseudogene TRBV3-2) to TRBJ1-1; 11 positions match TRBD1. The germline CDR1 and CDR2 sequences are LGHDT and YNNKEL (reference sequence). CDR3 length: 15 amino acids. V shed 0 bases and J 7 bases; nucleotides not matched to a gene: 4. The CDR3 loop is CASSQEDRGRGEAFF. The CDR3 nucleotides read TGTGCCAGCAGCCAAGAGGACAGGGGGCGAGGTGAAGCTTTCTTT.

This chain links TRBV28 with TRBJ1-1; no firm D call. Looked up from germline, CDR1 is MDHEN and CDR2 is SYDVKM. The V gene lost 8 bases and the J gene lost 0 bases, with 7 bases spanning the gap. The CDR3 is 12 amino acids. CDR3 in DNA: TGTGCCAGCCGAGGGATGAACACTGAAGCTTTCTTT. It encodes CASRGMNTEAFF.

This chain uses TRBV5-4 with TRBJ2-2; 9 bases map to TRBD2. The CDR3 is 16 residues long. Germline V CDR1 and CDR2: SGHNT, YYREEE (reference sequence). V was clipped by 3 bases and J by 0 bases; unmatched bases: 3. CDR3 DNA: TGTGCCAGCAGCTCCCTAGCGGGGACGAACACCGGGGAGCTGTTTTTT. The encoded protein is CASSSLAGTNTGELFF.